A selection of T cell receptor beta chains follows, all from one sample in a study of CD8 T cells in ankylosing spondylitis. TCRdb itself ran the 5' RACE reads through MiXCR, one entry per CDR3 protein. The sample lists hundreds of thousands of distinct CDR3 sequences; 7% to 10% were seen once. Material: blood, either unsorted or a sorted T cell fraction (not recorded which). The receptors stem from a female donor with ankylosing spondylitis or in good health (not recorded which). CDR3s leave out the opening cysteine and the closing phenylalanine or tryptophan.

V | CDR3
TRBV7-2 | ASSLGVLATYEQY
TRBV6-5 | ASSYGISSTDTQY
TRBV4-3 | ASSQDWPTGGSQPQH
TRBV6-1 | ASSAQGAWGNTIY
TRBV12-3/TRBV12-4 | ASTRSQTLTGELF
TRBV28 | ASSQTSWYEQY
TRBV3-1 | ASLGVNTGELF
TRBV12-5 | ASAFGGGAEAF
TRBV5-1 | ASSRGTGSNTEAF
TRBV6-1 | ASSGDSGSLGTDTQY
TRBV6-2/TRBV6-3 | ASSWGGTSYNEQF